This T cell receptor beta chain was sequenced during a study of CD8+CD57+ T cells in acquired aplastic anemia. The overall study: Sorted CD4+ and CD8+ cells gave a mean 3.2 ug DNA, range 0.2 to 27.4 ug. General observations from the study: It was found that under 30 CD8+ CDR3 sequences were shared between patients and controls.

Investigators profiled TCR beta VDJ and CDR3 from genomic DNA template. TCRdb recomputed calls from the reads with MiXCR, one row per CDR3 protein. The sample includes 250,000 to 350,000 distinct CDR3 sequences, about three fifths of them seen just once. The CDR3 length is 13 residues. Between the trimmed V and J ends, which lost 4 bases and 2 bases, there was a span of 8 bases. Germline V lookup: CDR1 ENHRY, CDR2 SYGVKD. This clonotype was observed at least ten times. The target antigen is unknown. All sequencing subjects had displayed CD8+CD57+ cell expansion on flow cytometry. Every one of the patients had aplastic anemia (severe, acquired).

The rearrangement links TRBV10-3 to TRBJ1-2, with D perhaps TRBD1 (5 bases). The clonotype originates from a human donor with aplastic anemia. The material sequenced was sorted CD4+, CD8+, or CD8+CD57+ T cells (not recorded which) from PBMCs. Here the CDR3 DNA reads TGTGCCATCAGTGTGGAGGGGAACTATGGCTACACCTTC. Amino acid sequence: CAISVEGNYGYTF.